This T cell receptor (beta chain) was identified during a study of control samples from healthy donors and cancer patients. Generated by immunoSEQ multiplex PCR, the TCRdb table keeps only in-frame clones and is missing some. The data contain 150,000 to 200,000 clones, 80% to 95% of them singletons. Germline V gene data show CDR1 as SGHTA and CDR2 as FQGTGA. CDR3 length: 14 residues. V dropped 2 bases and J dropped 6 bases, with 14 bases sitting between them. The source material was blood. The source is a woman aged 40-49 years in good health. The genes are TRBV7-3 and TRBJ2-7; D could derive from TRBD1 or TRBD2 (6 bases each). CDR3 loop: CASSLVGGSAEQYF. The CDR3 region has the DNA TGTGCCAGCAGCTTAGTGGGGGGCTCGGCCGAGCAGTACTTC.